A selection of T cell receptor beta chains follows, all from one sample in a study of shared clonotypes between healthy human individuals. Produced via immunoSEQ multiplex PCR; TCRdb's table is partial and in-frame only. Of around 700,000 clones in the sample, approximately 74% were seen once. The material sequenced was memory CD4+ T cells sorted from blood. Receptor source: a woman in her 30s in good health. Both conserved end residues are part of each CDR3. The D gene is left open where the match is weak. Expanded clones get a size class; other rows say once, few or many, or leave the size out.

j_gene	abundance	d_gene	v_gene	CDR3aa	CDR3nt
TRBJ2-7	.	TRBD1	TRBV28	CASSPGTGYSYEQYF	TGTGCCAGCAGCCCAGGGACAGGGTACTCCTACGAGCAGTACTTC
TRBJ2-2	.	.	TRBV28	CASSVPTGELFF	TGTGCCAGCAGTGTTCCCACCGGGGAGCTGTTTTTT
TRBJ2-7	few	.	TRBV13	CASTTGYREHEQYF	TGTGCCAGCACCACAGGGTACAGGGAACACGAGCAGTACTTC
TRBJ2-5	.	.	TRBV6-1	CASSEFQVSWETQYF	TGTGCCAGCAGTGAGTTCCAGGTATCCTGGGAGACCCAGTACTTC
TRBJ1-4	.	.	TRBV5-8	CASSLGQLEEKLFF	TGTGCCAGCAGCTTGGGACAGCTGGAAGAAAAACTGTTTTTT
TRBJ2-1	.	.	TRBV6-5	CASGWFTSSYNEQFF	TGTGCCAGCGGGTGGTTCACTAGCTCCTACAATGAGCAGTTCTTC
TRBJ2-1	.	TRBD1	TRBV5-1	CASSRFARQGYNEQFF	TGCGCCAGCAGCCGGTTTGCCAGACAGGGTTACAATGAGCAGTTCTTC
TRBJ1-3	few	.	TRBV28	CASSFTTGARGNTIYF	TGTGCCAGCAGTTTTACGACAGGCGCCCGAGGAAACACCATATATTTT
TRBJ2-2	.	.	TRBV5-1	CASSFRDTYTGELFF	TGCGCCAGCAGCTTTAGAGACACGTACACCGGGGAGCTGTTTTTT
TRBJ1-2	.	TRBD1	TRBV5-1	CASSSGQVYYGYTF	TGCGCCAGCAGCTCCGGACAGGTTTATTATGGCTACACCTTC
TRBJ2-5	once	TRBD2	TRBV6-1	CASSEAPSGRGETQYF	TGTGCCAGCAGTGAAGCGCCTAGCGGGAGGGGAGAGACCCAGTACTTC
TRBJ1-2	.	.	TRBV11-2	CASSLVWADYGYTF	TGTGCCAGCAGCTTAGTATGGGCAGACTATGGCTACACCTTC
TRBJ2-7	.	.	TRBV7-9	CASSVNPWRDHYEQYF	TGTGCCAGCAGCGTCAACCCGTGGCGAGACCACTACGAGCAGTACTTC
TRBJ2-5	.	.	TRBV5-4	CASSSAETGGETQYF	TGTGCCAGCAGCTCAGCGGAAACTGGGGGGGAGACCCAGTACTTC
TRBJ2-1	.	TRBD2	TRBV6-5	CASRKGLAYNEQFF	TGTGCCAGCAGGAAGGGACTAGCGTACAATGAGCAGTTCTTC
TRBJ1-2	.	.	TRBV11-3	CASSSPDINYGYTF	TGTGCCAGCAGCTCCCCCGACATTAACTATGGCTACACCTTC
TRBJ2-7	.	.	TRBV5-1	CASSYRRDTSKAYEQYF	TGCGCCAGCAGCTACCGGCGGGACACCTCTAAAGCCTACGAGCAGTACTTC
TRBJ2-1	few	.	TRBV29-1	CSVDAVSNEQFF	TGCAGCGTTGATGCGGTCTCCAATGAGCAGTTCTTC
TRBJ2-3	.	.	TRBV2	CASTGGRTDTQYF	TGTGCCAGCACCGGAGGGAGAACAGATACGCAGTATTTT
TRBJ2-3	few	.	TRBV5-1	CASSLGTATDTQYF	TGCGCCAGCAGCTTGGGCACAGCCACAGATACGCAGTATTTT